This TCR beta chain was identified in a study of post-analysis software for immune sequencing data. Study in general: Progressive-relapsing, secondary progressive and relapsing-remitting multiple sclerosis were among the disease courses included.

Every TCR beta cDNA library bore unique molecular identifiers. When about 1 to 11 million T cells were used, they gave roughly 490,000 cDNA molecules. One entry per CDR3 protein results from TCRdb running MiXCR on the PCR reads. The repertoire holds roughly 580,000 distinct CDR3 sequences, roughly 47% seen once, with under 2% in the top ten. J lost 5 bases, V lost 6 bases, and 7 bases had no gene match. The CDR3 extends over 14 amino acids. Germline values: CDR1 ENHRY, CDR2 SYGVKD. Study-wide findings and caveats: In patients, TRBV5-6, TRBV5-1 and TRBV20-1 belonged to roughly five TRBV segments found more frequently than in controls. With F measure, samples from one preparation batch clustered together strongly. Normalized Chao1 diversity was significantly reduced in patients versus controls.

For this clonotype: Its antigen remains unknown.

Input material: blood. The TCR was taken from a girl aged 5-17 years with multiple sclerosis. V is TRBV10-3 and J is TRBJ2-5; 9 bases map to TRBD1. Here the CDR3 reads CAIRGFGTGETQYF. The CDR3 DNA sequence: TGTGCCATCAGGGGGTTTGGGACAGGGGAGACCCAGTACTTC.